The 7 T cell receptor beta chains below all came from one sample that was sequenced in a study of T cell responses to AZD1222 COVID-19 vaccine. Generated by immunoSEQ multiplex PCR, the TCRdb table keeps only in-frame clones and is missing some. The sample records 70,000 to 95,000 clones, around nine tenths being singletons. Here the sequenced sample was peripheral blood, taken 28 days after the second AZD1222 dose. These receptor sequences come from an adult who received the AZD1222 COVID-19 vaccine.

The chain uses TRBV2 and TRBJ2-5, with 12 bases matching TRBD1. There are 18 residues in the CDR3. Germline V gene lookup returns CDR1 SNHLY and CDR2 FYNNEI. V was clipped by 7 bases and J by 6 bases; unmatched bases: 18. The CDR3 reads CASTSLGTGGFFLKTQYF. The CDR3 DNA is TGTGCCAGCACTTCCCTGGGGACAGGGGGCTTTTTTTTGAAGACCCAGTACTTC.

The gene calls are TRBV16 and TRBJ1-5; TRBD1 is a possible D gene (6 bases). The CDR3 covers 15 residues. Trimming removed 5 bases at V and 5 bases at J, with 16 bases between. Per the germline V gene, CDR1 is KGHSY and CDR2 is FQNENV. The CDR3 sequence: CASSFTGTPDQPQHF. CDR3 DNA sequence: TGTGCCAGCAGCTTTACCGGGACACCCGATCAGCCCCAGCATTTT. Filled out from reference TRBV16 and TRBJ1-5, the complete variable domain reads GEEVAQTPKHLVRGEGQKAKLYCAPIKGHSYVFWYQQVLKNEFKFLISFQNENVFDETGMPKERFSAKCLPNSPCSLEIQATKLEDSAVYFCASSFTGTPDQPQHFGDGTRLSIL.

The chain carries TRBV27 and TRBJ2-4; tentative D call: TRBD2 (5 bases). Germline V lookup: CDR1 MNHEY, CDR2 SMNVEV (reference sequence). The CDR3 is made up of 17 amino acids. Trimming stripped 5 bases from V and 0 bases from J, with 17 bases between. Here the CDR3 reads CASSPPQVAGAKNIQYF. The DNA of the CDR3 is TGTGCCAGCAGTCCCCCCCAGGTTGCGGGAGCCAAAAACATTCAGTACTTC.

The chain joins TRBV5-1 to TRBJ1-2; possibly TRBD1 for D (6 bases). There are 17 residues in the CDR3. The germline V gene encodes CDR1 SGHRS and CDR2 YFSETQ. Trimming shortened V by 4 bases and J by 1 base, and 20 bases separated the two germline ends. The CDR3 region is CASSQQGKPRINYGYTF. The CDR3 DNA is TGCGCCAGCAGCCAACAGGGAAAACCAAGAATTAACTATGGCTACACCTTC.

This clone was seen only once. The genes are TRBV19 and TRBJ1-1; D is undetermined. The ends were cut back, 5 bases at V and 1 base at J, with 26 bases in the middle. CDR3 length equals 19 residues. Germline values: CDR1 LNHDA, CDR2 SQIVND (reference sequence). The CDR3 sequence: CASSPTHGGVGYWNTEAFF. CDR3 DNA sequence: TGTGCCAGTAGTCCCACCCACGGCGGGGTGGGTTATTGGAACACTGAAGCTTTCTTT.

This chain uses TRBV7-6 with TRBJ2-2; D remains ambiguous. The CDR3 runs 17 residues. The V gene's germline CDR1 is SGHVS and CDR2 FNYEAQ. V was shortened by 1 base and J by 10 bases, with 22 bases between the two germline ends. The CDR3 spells CASSLEGILTNAKELFF. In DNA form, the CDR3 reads TGTGCCAGCAGCTTAGAGGGCATTTTAACAAATGCTAAGGAGCTGTTTTTT. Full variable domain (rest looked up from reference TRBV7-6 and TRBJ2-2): GAGVSQSPRYKVTKRGQDVALRCDPISGHVSLYWYRQALGQGPEFLTYFNYEAQQDKSGLPNDRFSAERPEGSISTLTIQRTEQRDSAMYRCASSLEGILTNAKELFFGEGSRLTVL.

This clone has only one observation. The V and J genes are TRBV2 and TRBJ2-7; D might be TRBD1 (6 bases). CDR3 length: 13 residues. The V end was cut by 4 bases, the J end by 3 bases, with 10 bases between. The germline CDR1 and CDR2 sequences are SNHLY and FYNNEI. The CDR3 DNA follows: TGTGCCAGCAGTGGCGAACAGGGCTACGAGCAGTACTTC. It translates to CASSGEQGYEQYF.